This is a list of T cell receptor beta chains from one sample in a study of cytomegalovirus exposure and HLA in healthy donors. Data came from immunoSEQ multiplex PCR; TCRdb stores just in-frame clones and leaves some out. This repertoire shows 65,000 to 85,000 clones, 72% found once; its top ten account for over 4.5%. Sequenced: PBMCs. The receptors shown here come from a man aged 55-75 years in good health and CMV-seropositive. Both conserved end residues are part of each CDR3. A D gene is named only where the DNA matches it firmly. A clone size is listed for some rows: how often the clone was seen (once, few, many), or a class if it is expanded.

CDR3 protein,CDR3 DNA,D gene,J gene,clone size,V gene
CASSIPGQGVGSNQPQHF,TGTGCCAGTAGTATCCCGGGACAGGGGGTTGGGAGCAATCAGCCCCAGCATTTT,TRBD1,TRBJ1-5,-,TRBV19
CASSAGDKAAFF,TGTGCCAGTAGTGCGGGGGACAAGGCGGCTTTCTTT,-,TRBJ1-1,-,TRBV19
CASSEWGQDYSNQPQHF,TGCGCCAGCAGTGAGTGGGGACAGGACTATAGCAATCAGCCCCAGCATTTT,TRBD1,TRBJ1-5,-,TRBV10-2
CASSTTSTGGISPLHF,TGTGCCAGTAGTACAACCTCGACAGGGGGTATTTCACCCCTCCACTTT,TRBD1,TRBJ1-6,-,TRBV19
CASSLETGPTYEQYF,TGTGCCAGCAGCTTAGAGACAGGGCCTACCTACGAGCAGTACTTC,TRBD1,TRBJ2-7,once,TRBV11-3
CASSLGSLLTEAFF,TGTGCCAGCAGCTTGGGGAGTCTTCTCACTGAAGCTTTCTTT,-,TRBJ1-1,-,TRBV5-8
CASSPGGSGGDNEQFF,TGTGCCAGCAGCCCCGGGGGAAGCGGGGGAGACAATGAGCAGTTCTTC,TRBD2,TRBJ2-1,few,TRBV5-6
CASSQDSGEQPQHF,TGTGCCAGCAGCCAAGATTCGGGGGAGCAGCCCCAGCATTTT,-,TRBJ1-5,-,TRBV4-2
CASSEFLGARSNQPQHF,TGCGCCAGCAGTGAGTTTCTGGGGGCGCGAAGCAATCAGCCCCAGCATTTT,-,TRBJ1-5,-,TRBV10-1
CASSPPYRLAPRETQYF,TGTGCCAGCAGCCCCCCTTATAGACTAGCCCCCCGGGAGACCCAGTACTTC,TRBD2,TRBJ2-5,few,TRBV7-9
CASSLGGLAGDEQYF,TGTGCCAGCAGCTTAGGGGGACTAGCGGGAGACGAGCAGTACTTC,TRBD2,TRBJ2-7,few,TRBV7-3
CASSSGYSGNTIYF,TGTGCCAGCAGCAGCGGATACTCTGGAAACACCATATATTTT,-,TRBJ1-3,-,TRBV7-8
CASGTEETQYF,TGCGCCAGCGGGACAGAAGAGACCCAGTACTTC,TRBD1,TRBJ2-5,-,TRBV10-1
CASSQGLNQPQHF,TGTGCCAGTTCGCAGGGGCTCAATCAGCCCCAGCATTTT,-,TRBJ1-5,-,TRBV6-5
CASSESKELETQYF,TGCGCCAGCAGTGAGAGCAAAGAGCTAGAGACCCAGTACTTC,-,TRBJ2-5,-,TRBV10-1
CASSLWGGGTGHEQYF,TGTGCCAGCAGTTTATGGGGTGGGGGGACGGGGCACGAGCAGTACTTC,-,TRBJ2-7,-,TRBV28
CASSPDGGNYGYTF,TGTGCCAGCTCACCAGACGGAGGGAACTATGGCTACACCTTC,-,TRBJ1-2,-,TRBV18
CASRRDGTSYEQYF,TGTGCCAGCAGGCGCGACGGGACTTCCTACGAGCAGTACTTC,-,TRBJ2-7,once,TRBV6-5
CASSRTATDTQYF,TGTGCCAGCTCACGGACAGCCACAGATACGCAGTATTTT,-,TRBJ2-3,-,TRBV18
CASSLRGLDEQYF,TGTGCCAGCAGCTTGCGAGGGTTGGACGAGCAGTACTTC,-,TRBJ2-7,-,TRBV5-4
CASSRGQTIDTQYF,TGTGCCAGCAGTCGGGGACAGACAATAGATACGCAGTATTTT,TRBD1,TRBJ2-3,once,TRBV5-4
CASSRLGAGGQHEQYF,TGCGCCAGCAGCCGGCTAGGGGCGGGAGGGCAACACGAGCAGTACTTC,TRBD2,TRBJ2-7,few,TRBV5-1
CASSLKEGTEAFF,TGTGCCAGCAGTCTCAAAGAGGGCACTGAAGCTTTCTTT,-,TRBJ1-1,-,TRBV27
CASSRGFHGEAFF,TGTGCCAGCAGCCGCGGGTTTCATGGTGAAGCTTTCTTT,-,TRBJ1-1,once,TRBV14
CAISRGDGEQYF,TGTGCCATATCTCGGGGTGATGGCGAGCAGTACTTC,-,TRBJ2-7,-,TRBV30